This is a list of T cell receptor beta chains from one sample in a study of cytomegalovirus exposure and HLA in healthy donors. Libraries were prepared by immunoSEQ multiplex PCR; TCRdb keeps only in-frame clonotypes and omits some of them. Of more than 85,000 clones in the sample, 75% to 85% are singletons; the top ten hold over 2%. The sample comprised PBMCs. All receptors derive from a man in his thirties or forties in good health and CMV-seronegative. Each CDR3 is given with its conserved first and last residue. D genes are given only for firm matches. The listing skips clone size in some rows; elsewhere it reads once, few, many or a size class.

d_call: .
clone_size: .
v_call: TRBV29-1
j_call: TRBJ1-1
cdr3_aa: CSVVIPEAFF
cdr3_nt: TGCAGCGTTGTTATTCCTGAAGCTTTCTTT

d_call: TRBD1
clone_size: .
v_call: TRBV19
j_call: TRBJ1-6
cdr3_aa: CASGQDSWALHF
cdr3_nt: TGTGCCAGTGGACAGGATAGTTGGGCCCTCCACTTT

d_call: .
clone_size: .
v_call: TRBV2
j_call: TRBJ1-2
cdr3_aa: CASSEHRGYTF
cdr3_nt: TGTGCCAGCAGTGAGCACAGAGGCTACACCTTC

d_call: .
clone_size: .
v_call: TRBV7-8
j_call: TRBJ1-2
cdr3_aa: CASSRGDWDTYNYGYTF
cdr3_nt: TGTGCCAGCAGCAGAGGGGATTGGGACACCTATAACTATGGCTACACCTTC

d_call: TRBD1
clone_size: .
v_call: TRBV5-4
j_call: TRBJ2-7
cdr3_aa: CASSFADRGGEQYF
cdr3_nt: TGTGCCAGCAGCTTTGCCGACAGGGGAGGCGAGCAGTACTTC

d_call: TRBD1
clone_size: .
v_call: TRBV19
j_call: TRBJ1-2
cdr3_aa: CASSAPGTGVNYGYTF
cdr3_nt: TGTGCCAGTAGTGCACCCGGGACAGGGGTCAACTATGGCTACACCTTC

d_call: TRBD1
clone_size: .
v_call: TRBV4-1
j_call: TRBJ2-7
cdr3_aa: CASSQGLQGTGFAYEQYF
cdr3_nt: TGCGCCAGCAGCCAAGGATTACAGGGGACGGGGTTCGCCTACGAGCAGTACTTC

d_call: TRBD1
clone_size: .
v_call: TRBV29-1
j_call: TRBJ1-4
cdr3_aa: CSARQGANEKLFF
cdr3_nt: TGCAGCGCCCGACAGGGGGCTAATGAAAAACTGTTTTTT

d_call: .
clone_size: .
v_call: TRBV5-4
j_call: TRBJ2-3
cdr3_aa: CASSLVGASFSTDTQYF
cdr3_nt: TGTGCCAGCAGCTTGGTGGGGGCTTCCTTTAGCACAGATACGCAGTATTTT

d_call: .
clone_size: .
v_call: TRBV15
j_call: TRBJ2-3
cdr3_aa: CATSRIQTRTDTQYF
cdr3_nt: TGTGCCACCAGCAGGATACAGACCCGGACAGATACGCAGTATTTT

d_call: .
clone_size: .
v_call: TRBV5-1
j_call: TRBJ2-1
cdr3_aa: CASSLRQNEQFF
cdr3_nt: TGCGCCAGCAGCTTACGACAAAATGAGCAGTTCTTC

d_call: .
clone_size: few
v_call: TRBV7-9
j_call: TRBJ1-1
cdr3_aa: CASSLHLPGTEAFF
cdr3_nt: TGTGCCAGCAGCTTACACCTCCCGGGAACTGAAGCTTTCTTT

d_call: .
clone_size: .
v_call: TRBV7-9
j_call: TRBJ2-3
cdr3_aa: CASSLALWTGEFSTDTQYF
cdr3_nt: TGTGCCAGCAGCTTAGCGCTTTGGACGGGGGAATTTAGCACAGATACGCAGTATTTT

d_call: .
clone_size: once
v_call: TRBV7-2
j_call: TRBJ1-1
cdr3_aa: CASSQDMNTEAFF
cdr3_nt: TGTGCCAGCAGCCAGGATATGAACACTGAAGCTTTCTTT

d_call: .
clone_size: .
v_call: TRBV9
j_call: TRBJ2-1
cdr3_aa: CASSPYPPNRGGNEQFF
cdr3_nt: TGTGCCAGCAGCCCATACCCACCAAACAGGGGAGGCAATGAGCAGTTCTTC

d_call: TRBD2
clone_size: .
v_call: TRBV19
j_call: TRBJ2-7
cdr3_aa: CASTGGRNNEQYF
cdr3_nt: TGTGCCAGTACGGGAGGGCGGAACAACGAGCAGTACTTC

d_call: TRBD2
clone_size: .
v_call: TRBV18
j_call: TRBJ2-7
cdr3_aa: CASSPALAGDSYEQYF
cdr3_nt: TGTGCCAGCTCACCCGCGCTAGCGGGAGATTCCTACGAGCAGTACTTC

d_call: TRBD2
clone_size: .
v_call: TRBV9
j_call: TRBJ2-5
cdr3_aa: CASSVGLAGGETQYF
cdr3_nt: TGTGCCAGCAGCGTAGGACTAGCGGGTGGAGAGACCCAGTACTTC

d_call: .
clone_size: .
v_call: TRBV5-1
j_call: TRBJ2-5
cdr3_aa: CASSLGQGMGETQYF
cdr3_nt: TGCGCCAGCAGCTTGGGGCAGGGAATGGGAGAGACCCAGTACTTC

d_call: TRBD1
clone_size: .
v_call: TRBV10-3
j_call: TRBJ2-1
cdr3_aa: CAIRETGQGKGNEQFF
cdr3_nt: TGTGCCATCAGGGAAACTGGACAGGGGAAAGGGAATGAGCAGTTCTTC

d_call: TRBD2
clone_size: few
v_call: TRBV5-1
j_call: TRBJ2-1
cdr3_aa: CASSKRDLLDEQFF
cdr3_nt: TGCGCCAGCAGCAAGCGGGACCTATTGGATGAGCAGTTCTTC

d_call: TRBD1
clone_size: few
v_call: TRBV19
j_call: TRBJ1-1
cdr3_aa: CASSSWTGMTEAFF
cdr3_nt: TGTGCCAGTAGTTCATGGACAGGGATGACTGAAGCTTTCTTT

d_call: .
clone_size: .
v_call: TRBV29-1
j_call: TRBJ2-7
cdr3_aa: CSVEGGPIREQYF
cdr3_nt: TGCAGCGTGGAAGGCGGTCCTATCCGGGAGCAGTACTTC

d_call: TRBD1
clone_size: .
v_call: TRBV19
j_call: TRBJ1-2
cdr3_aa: CASRKTGAGYGYTF
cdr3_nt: TGTGCCAGTAGGAAAACAGGGGCGGGTTATGGCTACACCTTC

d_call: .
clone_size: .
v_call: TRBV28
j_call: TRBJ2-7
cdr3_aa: CALQVGYEQYF
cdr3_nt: TGTGCCCTGCAGGTAGGCTACGAGCAGTACTTC

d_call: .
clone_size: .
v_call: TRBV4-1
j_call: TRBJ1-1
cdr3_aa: CASSQSPQGTEAFF
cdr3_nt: TGCGCCAGCAGCCAGTCCCCTCAGGGCACTGAAGCTTTCTTT

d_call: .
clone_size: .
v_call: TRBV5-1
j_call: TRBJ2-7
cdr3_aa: CASSLQSGVSYEQYF
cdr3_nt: TGCGCCAGCAGCTTGCAGAGCGGAGTCTCCTACGAGCAGTACTTC

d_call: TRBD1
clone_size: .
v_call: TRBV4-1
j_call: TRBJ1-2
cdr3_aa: CASSHAGGSYYGYTF
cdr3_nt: TGCGCCAGCAGCCACGCAGGGGGCTCATACTATGGCTACACCTTC

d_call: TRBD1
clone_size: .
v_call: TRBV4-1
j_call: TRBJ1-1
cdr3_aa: CASSDRGNTEAFF
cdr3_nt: TGCGCCAGCAGCGACAGGGGGAACACTGAAGCTTTCTTT

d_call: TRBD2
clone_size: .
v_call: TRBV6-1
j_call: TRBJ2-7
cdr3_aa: CASSEAGGIYEQYF
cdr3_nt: TGTGCCAGCAGTGAAGCGGGGGGGATCTACGAGCAGTACTTC

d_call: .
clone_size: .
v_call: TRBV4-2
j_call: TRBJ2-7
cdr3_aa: CASSQVTQGYEQYF
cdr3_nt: TGTGCCAGCAGCCAAGTTACACAGGGCTACGAGCAGTACTTC

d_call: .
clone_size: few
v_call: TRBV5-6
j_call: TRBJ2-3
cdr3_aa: CASRQITDTQYF
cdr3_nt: TGTGCCAGCAGACAGATCACAGATACGCAGTATTTT

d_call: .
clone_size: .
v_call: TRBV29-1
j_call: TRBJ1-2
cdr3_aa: CSVGAGMGGYTF
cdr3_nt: TGCAGCGTTGGGGCAGGGATGGGTGGCTACACCTTC

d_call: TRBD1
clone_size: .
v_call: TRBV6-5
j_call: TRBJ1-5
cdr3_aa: CASRDRDQPQHF
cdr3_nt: TGTGCCAGCAGGGACAGGGATCAGCCCCAGCATTTT

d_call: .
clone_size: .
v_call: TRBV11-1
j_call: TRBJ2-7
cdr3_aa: CASSPRSGGGLHSYEQYF
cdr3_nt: TGTGCCAGCAGCCCCCGGTCCGGGGGAGGTTTACACTCCTACGAGCAGTACTTC

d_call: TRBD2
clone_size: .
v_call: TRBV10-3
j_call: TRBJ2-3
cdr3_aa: CATGLADDWGTDTQYF
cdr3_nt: TGTGCCACGGGACTAGCGGACGACTGGGGCACAGATACGCAGTATTTT

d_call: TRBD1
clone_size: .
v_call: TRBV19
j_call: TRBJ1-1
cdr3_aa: CASANRDRGNTEAFF
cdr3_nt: TGTGCCAGTGCCAACCGGGACAGGGGAAACACTGAAGCTTTCTTT

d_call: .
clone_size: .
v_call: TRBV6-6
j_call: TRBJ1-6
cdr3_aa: CASSGRGAYNSPLHF
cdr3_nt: TGTGCCAGCAGTGGACGGGGGGCCTATAATTCACCCCTCCACTTT

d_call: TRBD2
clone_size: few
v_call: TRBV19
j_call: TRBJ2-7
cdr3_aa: CASSSPGLAYEQYF
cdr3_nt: TGTGCCAGTAGTTCCCCGGGACTAGCATACGAGCAGTACTTC

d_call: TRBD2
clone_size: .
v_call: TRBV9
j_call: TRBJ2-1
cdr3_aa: CASSVTGGEQFF
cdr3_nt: TGTGCCAGCAGCGTTACGGGGGGTGAGCAGTTCTTC

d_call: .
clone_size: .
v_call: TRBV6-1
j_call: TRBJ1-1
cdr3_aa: CASTYTRAMNTEAFF
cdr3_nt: TGTGCCAGCACGTATACCAGGGCTATGAACACTGAAGCTTTCTTT

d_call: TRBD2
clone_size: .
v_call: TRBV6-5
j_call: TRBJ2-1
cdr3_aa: CASSYGTSPHSEQFF
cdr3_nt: TGTGCCAGCAGTTACGGGACTAGCCCCCACAGTGAGCAGTTCTTC

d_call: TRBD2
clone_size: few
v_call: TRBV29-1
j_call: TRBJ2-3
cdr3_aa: CSAMGRTSGREDTQYF
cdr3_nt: TGCAGCGCCATGGGGAGGACTAGCGGGAGGGAGGATACGCAGTATTTT

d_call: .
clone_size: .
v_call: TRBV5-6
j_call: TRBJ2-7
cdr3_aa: CASSLGGGLTYEQYF
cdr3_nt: TGTGCCAGCAGCTTGGGTGGGGGCCTAACCTACGAGCAGTACTTC

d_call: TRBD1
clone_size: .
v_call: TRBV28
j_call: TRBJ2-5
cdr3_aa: CASSLSQGAETQYF
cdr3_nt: TGTGCCAGCAGTTTATCACAGGGGGCAGAGACCCAGTACTTC

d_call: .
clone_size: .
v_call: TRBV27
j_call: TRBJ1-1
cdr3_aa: CASSLGASRTEAFF
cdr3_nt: TGTGCCAGCAGTTTAGGGGCCTCAAGGACTGAAGCTTTCTTT

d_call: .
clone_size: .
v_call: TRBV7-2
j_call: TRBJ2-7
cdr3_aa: CASSFYRGYEQYF
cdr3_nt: TGTGCCAGCAGCTTCTATCGGGGCTACGAGCAGTACTTC

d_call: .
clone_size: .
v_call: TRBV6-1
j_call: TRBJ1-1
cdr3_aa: CASRSTVNTEAFF
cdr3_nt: TGTGCCAGCAGGTCGACAGTGAACACTGAAGCTTTCTTT

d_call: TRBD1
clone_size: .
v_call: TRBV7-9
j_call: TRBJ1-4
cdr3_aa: CASSLATGSRFGNEKLFF
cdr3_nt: TGTGCCAGCAGCTTAGCGACAGGGTCCCGTTTTGGTAATGAAAAACTGTTTTTT

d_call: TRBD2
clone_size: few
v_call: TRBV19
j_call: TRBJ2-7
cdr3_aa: CASSIKRESGYEQYF
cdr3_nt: TGTGCCAGTAGTATAAAGCGGGAGTCGGGATACGAGCAGTACTTC

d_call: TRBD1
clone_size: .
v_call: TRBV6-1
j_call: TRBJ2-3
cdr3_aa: CASSSATGGIDTQYF
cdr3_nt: TGTGCCAGCAGCAGCGCGACAGGGGGCATAGATACGCAGTATTTT

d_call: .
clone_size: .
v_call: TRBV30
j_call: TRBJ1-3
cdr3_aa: CAWSVRVLTIYF
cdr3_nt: TGTGCCTGGAGTGTTCGGGTCCTCACCATATATTTT

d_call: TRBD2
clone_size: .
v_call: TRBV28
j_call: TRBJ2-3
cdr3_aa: CASRKSGRNAADTQYF
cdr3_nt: TGTGCCAGCAGGAAGAGCGGGAGGAACGCTGCCGATACGCAGTATTTT

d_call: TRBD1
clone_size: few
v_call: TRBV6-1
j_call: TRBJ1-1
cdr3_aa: CASSDRGTLNTEAFF
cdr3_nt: TGTGCCAGCAGTGACAGGGGGACCCTGAACACTGAAGCTTTCTTT

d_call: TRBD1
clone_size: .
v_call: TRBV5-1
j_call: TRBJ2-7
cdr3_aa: CASSLITSPSGGEQYF
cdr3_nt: TGCGCCAGCAGCTTGATCACTAGTCCCTCAGGGGGCGAGCAGTACTTC

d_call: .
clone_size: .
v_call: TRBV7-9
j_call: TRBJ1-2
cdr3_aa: CASSSGQTPSLGYTF
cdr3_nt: TGTGCCAGCAGCTCCGGACAGACACCTTCCCTTGGGTACACCTTC

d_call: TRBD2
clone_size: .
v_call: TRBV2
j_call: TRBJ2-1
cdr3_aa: CASRAGGSNEQFF
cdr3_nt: TGTGCCAGCAGGGCGGGAGGGTCGAATGAGCAGTTCTTC

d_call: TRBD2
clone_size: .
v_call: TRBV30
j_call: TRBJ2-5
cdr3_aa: CAWSGGASLHF
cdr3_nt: TGTGCCTGGAGCGGGGGGGCAAGCCTTCACTTC

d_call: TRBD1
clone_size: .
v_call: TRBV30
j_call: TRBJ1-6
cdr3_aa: CAWMGQGSPLHF
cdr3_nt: TGTGCCTGGATGGGACAGGGTTCACCCCTCCACTTT